This T cell receptor (beta chain) is from a study of CDR3 diversity in severe acne. TCRdb recomputed calls from the PCR reads with MiXCR, one row per CDR3 protein. The table has more than 80,000 distinct CDR3 sequences, 45% to 55% seen once. The CDR3 length is 17 residues. The V gene end was trimmed by 4 bases and the J gene end by 6 bases; junction bases not matched to a gene: 13. Germline loops: CDR1 MNHEY, CDR2 SVGAGI. This clonotype appeared a few times. This chain links TRBV6-5 with TRBJ2-2; 8 nucleotides agree with TRBD2. The source of this sequence is a male donor with severe acne vulgaris. Sequencing input: blood. The CDR3 spells CASSSARSGSPAGELFF. The CDR3 coding sequence is TGTGCCAGCAGTTCCGCACGGAGCGGGAGTCCCGCCGGGGAGCTGTTTTTT.